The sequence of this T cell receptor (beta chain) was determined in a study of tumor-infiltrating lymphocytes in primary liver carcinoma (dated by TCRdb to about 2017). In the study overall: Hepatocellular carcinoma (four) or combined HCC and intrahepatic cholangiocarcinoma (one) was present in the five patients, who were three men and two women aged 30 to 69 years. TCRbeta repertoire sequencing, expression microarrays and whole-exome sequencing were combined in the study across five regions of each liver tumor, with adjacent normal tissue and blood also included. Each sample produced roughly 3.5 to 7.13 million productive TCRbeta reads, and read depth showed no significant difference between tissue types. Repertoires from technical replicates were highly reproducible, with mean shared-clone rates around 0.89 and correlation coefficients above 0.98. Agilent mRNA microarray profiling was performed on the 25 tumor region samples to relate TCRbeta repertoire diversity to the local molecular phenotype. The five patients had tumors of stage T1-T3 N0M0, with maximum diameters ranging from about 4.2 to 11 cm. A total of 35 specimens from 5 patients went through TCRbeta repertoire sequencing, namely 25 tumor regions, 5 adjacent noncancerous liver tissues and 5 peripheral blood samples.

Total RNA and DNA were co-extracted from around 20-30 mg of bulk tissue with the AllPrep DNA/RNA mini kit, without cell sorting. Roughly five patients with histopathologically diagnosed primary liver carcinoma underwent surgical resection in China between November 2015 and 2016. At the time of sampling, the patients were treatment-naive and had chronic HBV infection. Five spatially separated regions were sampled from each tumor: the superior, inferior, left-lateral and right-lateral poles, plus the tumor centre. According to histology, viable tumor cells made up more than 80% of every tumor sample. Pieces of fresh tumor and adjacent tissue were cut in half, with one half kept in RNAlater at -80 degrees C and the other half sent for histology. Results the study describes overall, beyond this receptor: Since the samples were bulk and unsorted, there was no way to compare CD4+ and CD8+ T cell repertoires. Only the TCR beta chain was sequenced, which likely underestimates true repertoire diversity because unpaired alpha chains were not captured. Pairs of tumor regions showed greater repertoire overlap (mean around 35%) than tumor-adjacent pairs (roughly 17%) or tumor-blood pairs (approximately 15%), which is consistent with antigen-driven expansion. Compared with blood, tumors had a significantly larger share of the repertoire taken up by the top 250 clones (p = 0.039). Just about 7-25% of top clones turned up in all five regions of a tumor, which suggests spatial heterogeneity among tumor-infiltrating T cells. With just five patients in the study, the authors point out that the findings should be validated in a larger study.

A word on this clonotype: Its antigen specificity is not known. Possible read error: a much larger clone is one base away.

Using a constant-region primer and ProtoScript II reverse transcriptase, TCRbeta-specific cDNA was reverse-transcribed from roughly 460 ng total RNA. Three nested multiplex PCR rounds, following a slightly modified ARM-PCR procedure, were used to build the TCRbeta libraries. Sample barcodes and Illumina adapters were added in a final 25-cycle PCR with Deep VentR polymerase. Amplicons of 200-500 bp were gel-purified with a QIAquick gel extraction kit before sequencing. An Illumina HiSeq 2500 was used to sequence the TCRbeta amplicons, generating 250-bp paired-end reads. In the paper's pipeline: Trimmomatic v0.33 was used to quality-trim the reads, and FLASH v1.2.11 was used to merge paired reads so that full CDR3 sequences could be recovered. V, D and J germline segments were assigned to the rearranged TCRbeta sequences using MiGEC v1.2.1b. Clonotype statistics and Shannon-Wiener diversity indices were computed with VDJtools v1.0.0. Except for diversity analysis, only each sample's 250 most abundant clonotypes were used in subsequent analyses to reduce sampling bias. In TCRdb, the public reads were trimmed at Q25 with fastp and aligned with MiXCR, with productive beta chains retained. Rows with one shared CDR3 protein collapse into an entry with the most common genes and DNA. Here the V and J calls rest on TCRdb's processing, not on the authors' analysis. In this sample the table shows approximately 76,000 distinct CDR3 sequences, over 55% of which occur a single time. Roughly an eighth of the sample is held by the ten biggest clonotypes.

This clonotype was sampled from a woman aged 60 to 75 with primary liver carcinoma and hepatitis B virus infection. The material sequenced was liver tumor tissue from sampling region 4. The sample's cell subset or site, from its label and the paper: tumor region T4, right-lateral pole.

The CDR3 here reads CATSRGDDAEAFF. The DNA is as follows: TGCGCCACCTCCCGCGGTGACGACGCTGAAGCTTTCTTT. Here the chain combines TRBV5-1 and TRBJ1-1; the D gene cannot be named for sure. The germline V gene specifies SGHRS as CDR1 and YFSETQ as CDR2. There are 13 amino acids in the CDR3, from cysteine to phenylalanine inclusive. Of all the DNA, just the CDR3 is kept, 39 bases in frame from base 1. V and J lose 9 bases and 6 bases, and a span of 18 bases separates them.